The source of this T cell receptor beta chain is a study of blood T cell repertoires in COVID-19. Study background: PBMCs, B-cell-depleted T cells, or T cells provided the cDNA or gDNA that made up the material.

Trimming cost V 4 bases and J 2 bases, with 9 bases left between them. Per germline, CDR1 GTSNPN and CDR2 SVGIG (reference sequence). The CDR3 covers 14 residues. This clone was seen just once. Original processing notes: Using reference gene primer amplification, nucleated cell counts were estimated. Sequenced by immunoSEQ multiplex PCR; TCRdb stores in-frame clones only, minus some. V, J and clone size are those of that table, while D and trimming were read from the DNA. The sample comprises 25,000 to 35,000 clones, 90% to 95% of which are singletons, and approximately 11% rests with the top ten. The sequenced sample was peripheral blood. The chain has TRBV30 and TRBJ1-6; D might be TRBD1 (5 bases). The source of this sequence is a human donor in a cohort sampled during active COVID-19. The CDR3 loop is CAWNGGTYNSPLHF. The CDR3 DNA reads TGTGCCTGGAATGGGGGGACCTATAATTCACCCCTCCACTTT.